This entry describes one T cell receptor beta chain. Antigen specificity is unknown. The sample is drawn from a study of shared clonotypes between healthy human individuals. Overall study findings and caveats: What naive subsets generally showed was a larger estimated richness than memory subsets showed. Naive CD4 clonotypes were shared across a handful of donors at about 5%.

Naive CD8 cells lacked CD45RO and underwent positive selection for CCR7, leaving out terminally differentiated effector memory CD45RA+ cells. Each sample came from a Caucasian adult donor living in Nashville, Tennessee. The method was immunoSEQ multiplex PCR; TCRdb's version includes in-frame clones alone and lacks a portion of them. The data show almost 700,000 clones, with roughly nine tenths seen just once and approximately 22% held by the top ten. Trimming at V came to 0 bases and at J to 0 bases, leaving 3 bases not matched to a gene. Looked up from germline, CDR1 is SGHNT and CDR2 is YYREEE (reference sequence). This CDR3 is built from 17 residues.

The sample consisted of naive CD8+ T cells sorted from blood. The TCR comes from a man aged 25-40 years in good health. This chain links TRBV5-4 with TRBJ2-3, with 11 bases matching TRBD2. The CDR3 DNA reads TGTGCCAGCAGCTTGGGACTAGCGGGACCTAGCACAGATACGCAGTATTTT. It specifies CASSLGLAGPSTDTQYF.